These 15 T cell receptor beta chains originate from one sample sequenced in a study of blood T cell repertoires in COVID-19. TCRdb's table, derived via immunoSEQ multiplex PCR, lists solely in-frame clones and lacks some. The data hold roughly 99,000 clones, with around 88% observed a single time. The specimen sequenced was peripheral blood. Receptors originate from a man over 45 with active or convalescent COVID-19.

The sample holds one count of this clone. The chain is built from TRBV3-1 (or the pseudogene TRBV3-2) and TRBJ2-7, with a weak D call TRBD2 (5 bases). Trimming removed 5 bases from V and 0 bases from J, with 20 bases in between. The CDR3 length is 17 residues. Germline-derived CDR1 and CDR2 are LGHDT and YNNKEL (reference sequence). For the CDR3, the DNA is TGTGCCAGCAGCGAGACTACCTACGACAAGAGCTCCTACGAGCAGTACTTC. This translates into CASSETTYDKSSYEQYF.

The CDR3 here is CASSPSPRGFSGYTF. In DNA, the CDR3 is TGTGCCAGCAGCCCAAGCCCCCGGGGGTTCTCCGGCTACACCTTC. The chain couples TRBV7-9 to TRBJ1-2; tentatively, D is TRBD1 (5 bases). CDR3 length equals 15 residues. Between the trimmed V and J ends, which lost 5 bases and 8 bases, there was a span of 21 bases. Looked up from germline, CDR1 is SEHNR and CDR2 is FQNEAQ (reference sequence).

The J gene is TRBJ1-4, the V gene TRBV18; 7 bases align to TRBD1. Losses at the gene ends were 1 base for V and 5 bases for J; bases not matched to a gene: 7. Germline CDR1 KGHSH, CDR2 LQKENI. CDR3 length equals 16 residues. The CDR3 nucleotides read TGTGCCAGCTCACCACGTACACAGGGGAAAAATGAAAAACTGTTTTTT. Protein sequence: CASSPRTQGKNEKLFF.

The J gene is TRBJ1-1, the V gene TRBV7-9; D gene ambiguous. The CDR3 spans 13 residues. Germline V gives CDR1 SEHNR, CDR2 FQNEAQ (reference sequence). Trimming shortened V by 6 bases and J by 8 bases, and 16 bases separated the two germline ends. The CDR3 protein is CASRATVTLEAFF. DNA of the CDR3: TGTGCCAGCAGGGCGACTGTGACCCTGGAAGCTTTCTTT.

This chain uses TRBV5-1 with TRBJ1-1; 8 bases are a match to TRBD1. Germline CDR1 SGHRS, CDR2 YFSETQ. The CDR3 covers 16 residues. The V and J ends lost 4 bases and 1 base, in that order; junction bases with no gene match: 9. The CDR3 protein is CASSPSSGQANTEAFF. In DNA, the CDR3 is TGCGCCAGCAGCCCTAGCTCGGGACAGGCGAACACTGAAGCTTTCTTT.

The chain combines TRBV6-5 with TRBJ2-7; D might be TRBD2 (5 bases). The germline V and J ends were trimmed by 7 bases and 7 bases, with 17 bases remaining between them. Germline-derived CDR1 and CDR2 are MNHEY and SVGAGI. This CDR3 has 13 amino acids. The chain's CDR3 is CASTSDSSGEQYF. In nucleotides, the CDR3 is TGTGCCAGCACCAGCGACTCGAGCGGTGAGCAGTACTTC.

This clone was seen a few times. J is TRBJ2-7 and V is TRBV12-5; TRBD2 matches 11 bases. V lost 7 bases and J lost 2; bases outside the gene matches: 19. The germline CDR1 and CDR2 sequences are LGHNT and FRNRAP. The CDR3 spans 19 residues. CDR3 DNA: TGTGCTAGTGAGGTGCCGGGACTAGCGGAACCCCTATGGACCTACGAGCAGTACTTC. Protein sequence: CASEVPGLAEPLWTYEQYF.

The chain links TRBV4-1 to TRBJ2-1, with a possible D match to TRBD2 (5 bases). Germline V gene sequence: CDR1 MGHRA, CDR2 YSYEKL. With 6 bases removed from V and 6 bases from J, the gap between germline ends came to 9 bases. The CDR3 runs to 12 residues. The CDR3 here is CASSRLLNEQFF. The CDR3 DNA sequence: TGCGCCAGCAGTCGACTACTCAATGAGCAGTTCTTC.

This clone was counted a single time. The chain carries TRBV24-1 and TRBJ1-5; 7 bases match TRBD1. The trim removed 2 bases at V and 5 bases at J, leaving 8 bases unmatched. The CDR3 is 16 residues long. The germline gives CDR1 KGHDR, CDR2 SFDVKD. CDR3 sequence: CATSDSRDSSYQPQHF. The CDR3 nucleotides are TGTGCCACCAGTGATTCCCGGGACAGCTCGTATCAGCCCCAGCATTTT.

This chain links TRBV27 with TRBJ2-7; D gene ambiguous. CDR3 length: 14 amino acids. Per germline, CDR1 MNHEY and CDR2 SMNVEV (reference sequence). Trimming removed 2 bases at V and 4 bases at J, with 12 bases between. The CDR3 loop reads CASSLRRNGYEQYF. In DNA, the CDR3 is TGTGCCAGCAGTTTACGGCGGAATGGGTACGAGCAGTACTTC.

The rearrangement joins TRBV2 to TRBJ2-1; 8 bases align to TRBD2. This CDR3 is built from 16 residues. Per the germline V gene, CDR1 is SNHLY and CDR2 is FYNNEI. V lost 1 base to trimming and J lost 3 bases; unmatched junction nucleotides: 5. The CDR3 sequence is CASSEEGGLVYNEQFF. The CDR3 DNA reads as TGTGCCAGCAGTGAAGAGGGGGGACTAGTCTACAATGAGCAGTTCTTC.

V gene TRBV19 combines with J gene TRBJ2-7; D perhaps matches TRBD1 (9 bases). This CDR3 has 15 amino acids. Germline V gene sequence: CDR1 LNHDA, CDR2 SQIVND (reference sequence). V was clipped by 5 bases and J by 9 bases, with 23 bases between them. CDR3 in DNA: TGTGCCAGTAGTTCCCCGGGACAGGGAGGGACTAGGCAGTACTTC. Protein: CASSSPGQGGTRQYF.

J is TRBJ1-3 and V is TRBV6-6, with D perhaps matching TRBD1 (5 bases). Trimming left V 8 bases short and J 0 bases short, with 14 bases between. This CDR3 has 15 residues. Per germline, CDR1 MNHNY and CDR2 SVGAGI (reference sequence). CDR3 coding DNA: TGTGCCAGCGGGGGGGGAAGTAACTCTGGAAACACCATATATTTT. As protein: CASGGGSNSGNTIYF.

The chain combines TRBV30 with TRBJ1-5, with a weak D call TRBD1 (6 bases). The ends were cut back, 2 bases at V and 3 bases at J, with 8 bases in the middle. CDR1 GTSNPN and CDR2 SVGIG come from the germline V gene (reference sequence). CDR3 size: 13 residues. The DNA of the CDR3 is TGTGCCTGGAGTCCAGGGGCCAATCAGCCCCAGCATTTT. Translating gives CAWSPGANQPQHF.

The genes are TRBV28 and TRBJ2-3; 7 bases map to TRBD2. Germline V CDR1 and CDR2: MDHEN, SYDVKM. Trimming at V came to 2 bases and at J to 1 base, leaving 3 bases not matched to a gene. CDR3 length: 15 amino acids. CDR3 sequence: CASSLAGEGTDTQYF. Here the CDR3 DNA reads TGTGCCAGCAGTTTAGCGGGAGAGGGCACAGATACGCAGTATTTT.